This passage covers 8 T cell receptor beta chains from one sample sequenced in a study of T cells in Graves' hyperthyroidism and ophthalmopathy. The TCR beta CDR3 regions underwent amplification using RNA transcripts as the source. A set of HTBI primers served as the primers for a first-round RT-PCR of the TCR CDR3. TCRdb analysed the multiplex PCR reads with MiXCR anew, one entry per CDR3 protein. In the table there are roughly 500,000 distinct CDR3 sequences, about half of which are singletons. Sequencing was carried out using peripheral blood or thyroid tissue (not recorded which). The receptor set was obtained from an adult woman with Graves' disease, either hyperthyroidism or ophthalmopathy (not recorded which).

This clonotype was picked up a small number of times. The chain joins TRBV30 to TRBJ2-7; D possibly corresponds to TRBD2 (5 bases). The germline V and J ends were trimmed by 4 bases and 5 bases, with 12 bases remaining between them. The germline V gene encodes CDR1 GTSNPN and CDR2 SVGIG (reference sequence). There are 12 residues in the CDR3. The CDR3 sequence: CAWKGVLHEQYF. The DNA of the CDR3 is TGTGCCTGGAAGGGAGTCTTACACGAGCAGTACTTC.

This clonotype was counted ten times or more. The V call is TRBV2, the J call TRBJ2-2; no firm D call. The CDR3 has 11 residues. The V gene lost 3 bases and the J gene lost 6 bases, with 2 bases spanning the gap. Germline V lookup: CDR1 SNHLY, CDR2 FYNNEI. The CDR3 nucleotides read TGTGCCAGCAGTGAGTCCGGGGAGCTGTTTTTT. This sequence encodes CASSESGELFF.

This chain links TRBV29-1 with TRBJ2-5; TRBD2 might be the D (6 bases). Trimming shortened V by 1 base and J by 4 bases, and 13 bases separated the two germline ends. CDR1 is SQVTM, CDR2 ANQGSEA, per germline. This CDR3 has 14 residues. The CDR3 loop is CSVEGLVERETQYF. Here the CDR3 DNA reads TGCAGCGTTGAAGGACTAGTAGAGAGAGAGACCCAGTACTTC.

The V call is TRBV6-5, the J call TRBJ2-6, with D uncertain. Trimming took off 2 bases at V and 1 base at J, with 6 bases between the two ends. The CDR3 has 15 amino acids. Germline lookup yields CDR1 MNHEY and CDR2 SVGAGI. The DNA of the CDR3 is TGTGCCAGCAGTTACCTGGTGTCTGGGGCCAACGTCCTGACTTTC. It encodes CASSYLVSGANVLTF.

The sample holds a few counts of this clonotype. In DNA, the CDR3 is TGTGCCACCAGCAGACCCGGACAGGGTGGCTACACCTTC. The encoded protein is CATSRPGQGGYTF. The rearrangement uses TRBV15 and TRBJ1-2; TRBD1 matches 8 bases. V trimming: 2 bases; J trimming: 7 bases; junction bases outside the gene matches: 3. The CDR3 has 13 amino acids. Germline-derived CDR1 and CDR2 are LNHNV and YYDKDF (reference sequence).

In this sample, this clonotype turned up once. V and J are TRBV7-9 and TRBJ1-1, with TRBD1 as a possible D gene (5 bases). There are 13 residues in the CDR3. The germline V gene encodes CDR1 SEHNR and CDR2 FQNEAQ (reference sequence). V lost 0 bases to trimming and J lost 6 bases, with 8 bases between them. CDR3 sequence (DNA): TGTGCCAGCAGCTTAGCGCAGACAGCTGAAGCTTTCTTT. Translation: CASSLAQTAEAFF.

CDR3 residues: CASRLQGAGYGYTF. CDR3 DNA: TGTGCCAGCAGACTACAGGGCGCGGGCTATGGCTACACCTTC. The J gene is TRBJ1-2, the V gene TRBV28; tentative D call: TRBD1 (6 bases). CDR3 size: 14 residues. Germline lookup yields CDR1 MDHEN and CDR2 SYDVKM. V lost 6 bases to trimming and J lost 4 bases, with 15 bases between them.

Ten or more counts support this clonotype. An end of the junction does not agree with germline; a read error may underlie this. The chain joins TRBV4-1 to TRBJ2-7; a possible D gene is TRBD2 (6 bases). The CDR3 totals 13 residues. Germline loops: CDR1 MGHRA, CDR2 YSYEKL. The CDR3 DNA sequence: TGTGCCAGCAGCCCGCTAGCGTCCTACGAGCAGTACTTC. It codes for CASSPLASYEQYF.